The present TCR beta chain was sequenced within a study of blood T cell repertoires in COVID-19. Whole-study context: Material from acute and convalescent COVID-19 was sourced from the United States, Italy and Spain. The analysed material was cDNA or gDNA that came from T cells, B-cell-depleted T cells, or PBMCs.

TCRdb keeps only in-frame clones here, not all; method: immunoSEQ multiplex PCR. The sample consists of about 130,000 clones, about 86% of them appearing once. Trimming shortened V by 10 bases and J by 2 bases, and 14 bases separated the two germline ends. Looked up from germline, CDR1 is MNHEY and CDR2 is SMNVEV (reference sequence). This CDR3 contains 13 residues. The cohort comprised adults aged about 18 to 100 years residing in 24 US areas. Two negative PCRs, clearance, or symptom resolution were required of recovered Cohort 3 donors. The source material was PBMCs or T cells enriched from blood (not recorded which). The sequence was collected from a man aged 50-60 years who had recovered from COVID-19. V is TRBV27 and J is TRBJ2-5; a weak D match, TRBD2 (6 bases). CDR3 region: CATATSWQETQYF. The CDR3 bases are TGTGCCACCGCGACTAGTTGGCAAGAGACCCAGTACTTC.